The clone carrying this T cell receptor beta chain was seen a few times. The data were taken from a study of shared clonotypes between healthy human individuals. Using immunoSEQ multiplex PCR, the repertoire was profiled, and TCRdb retains in-frame clones only, with some absent. Counted here are fewer than 650,000 clones, around three quarters occurring once; the ten biggest clones make up 12%. The V gene's germline CDR1 is DFQATT and CDR2 SNEGSKA (reference sequence). V dropped 5 bases and J dropped 6 bases, with 7 bases sitting between them. There are 11 residues in the CDR3. Sequenced: PBMCs. The chain combines TRBV20-1 with TRBJ1-4, with D unclear. The clonotype was recovered from a woman aged 40 to 50 in good health. Some clones in this sample may be carry-over from other donors' samples. The CDR3 loop is CSAVRDEKLFF. DNA for the CDR3: TGCAGTGCTGTCCGCGATGAAAAACTGTTTTTT.